Reported below is one TCR beta chain. The antigen is unknown. Sequenced by immunoSEQ multiplex PCR; TCRdb stores in-frame clones only, minus some. The data show 15,000 to 20,000 clones, approximately 87% seen once. The time point was: cycle 4 day 1 (C4D1), after 5 to 7 weeks of nivolumab. Relapses following autologous stem cell transplantation were seen in all patients, with brentuximab vedotin exposure varying. The study purified CD4+ T cells from thawed PBMCs using magnetic negative selection. This entry belongs to a study of PD-1 blockade in classical Hodgkin lymphoma. Whole-study results and caveats: In CD4+ cells, TCR diversity went up significantly by C4D1, but in CD8+ cells it did not.

The CDR3 is made up of 15 amino acids. Germline CDR1 and CDR2: MNHNY and SVGAGI (reference sequence). Trimming shortened V by 2 bases and J by 8 bases, and 16 bases separated the two germline ends. The source is a human donor with classical Hodgkin lymphoma. V and J are TRBV6-6 and TRBJ2-1; the D is unclear. The sequencing used CD4+ T cells from blood, collected before the fourth cycle of nivolumab. DNA of the CDR3: TGTGCCAGCAGTTACCCACGAACCCTAGGCCATGAGCAGTTCTTC. Translation gives CASSYPRTLGHEQFF.